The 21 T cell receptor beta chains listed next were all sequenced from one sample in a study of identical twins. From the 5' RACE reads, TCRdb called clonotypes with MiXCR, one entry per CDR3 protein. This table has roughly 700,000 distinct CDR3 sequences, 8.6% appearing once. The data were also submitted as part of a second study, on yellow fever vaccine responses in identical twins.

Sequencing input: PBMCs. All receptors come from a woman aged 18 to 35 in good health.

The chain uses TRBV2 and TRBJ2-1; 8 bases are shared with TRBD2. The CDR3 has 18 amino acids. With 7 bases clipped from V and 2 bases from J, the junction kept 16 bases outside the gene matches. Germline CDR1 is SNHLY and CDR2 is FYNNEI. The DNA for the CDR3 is TGTGCCAGCATTCCAAGCGGGGGCCAGAGAAGGACCTACAATGAGCAGTTCTTC. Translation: CASIPSGGQRRTYNEQFF.

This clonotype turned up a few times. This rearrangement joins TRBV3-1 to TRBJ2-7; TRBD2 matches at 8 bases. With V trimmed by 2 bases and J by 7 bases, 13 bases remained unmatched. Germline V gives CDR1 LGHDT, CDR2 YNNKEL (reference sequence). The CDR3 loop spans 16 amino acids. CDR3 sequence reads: CASSQRGGSGAAEQYF. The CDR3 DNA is TGTGCCAGCAGCCAAAGGGGCGGTAGCGGGGCCGCGGAGCAGTACTTC.

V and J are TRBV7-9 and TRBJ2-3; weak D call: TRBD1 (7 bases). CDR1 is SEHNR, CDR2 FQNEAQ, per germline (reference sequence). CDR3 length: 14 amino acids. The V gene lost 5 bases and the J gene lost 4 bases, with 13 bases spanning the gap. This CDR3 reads CASSPSDRADTQYF. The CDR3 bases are TGTGCCAGCAGCCCTAGCGACAGGGCAGATACGCAGTATTTT.

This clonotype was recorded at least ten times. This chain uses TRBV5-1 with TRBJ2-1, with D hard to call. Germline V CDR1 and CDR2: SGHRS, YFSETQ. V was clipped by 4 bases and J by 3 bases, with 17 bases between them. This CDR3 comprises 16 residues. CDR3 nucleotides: TGCGCCAGCAGCGACCCGAATGAGCCGAACTACAATGAGCAGTTCTTC. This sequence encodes CASSDPNEPNYNEQFF.

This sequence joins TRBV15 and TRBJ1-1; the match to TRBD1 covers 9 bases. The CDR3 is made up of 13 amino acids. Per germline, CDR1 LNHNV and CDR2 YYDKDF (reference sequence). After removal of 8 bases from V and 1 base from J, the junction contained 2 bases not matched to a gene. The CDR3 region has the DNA TGTGCCACCTCGGGACAGGGGAACACTGAAGCTTTCTTT. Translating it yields CATSGQGNTEAFF.

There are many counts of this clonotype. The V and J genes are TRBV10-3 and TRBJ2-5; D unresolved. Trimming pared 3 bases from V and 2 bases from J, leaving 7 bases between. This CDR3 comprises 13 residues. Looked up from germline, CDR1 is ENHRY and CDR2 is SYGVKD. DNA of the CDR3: TGTGCCATCAGTGACTTAAGACAAGAGACCCAGTACTTC. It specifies CAISDLRQETQYF.

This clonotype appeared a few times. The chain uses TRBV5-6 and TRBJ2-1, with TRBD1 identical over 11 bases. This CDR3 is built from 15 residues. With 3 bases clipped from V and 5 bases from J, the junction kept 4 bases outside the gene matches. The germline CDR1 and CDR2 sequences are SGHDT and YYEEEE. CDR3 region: CASSSDRGLDNEQFF. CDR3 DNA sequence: TGTGCCAGCAGCTCGGACAGGGGGCTCGACAATGAGCAGTTCTTC.

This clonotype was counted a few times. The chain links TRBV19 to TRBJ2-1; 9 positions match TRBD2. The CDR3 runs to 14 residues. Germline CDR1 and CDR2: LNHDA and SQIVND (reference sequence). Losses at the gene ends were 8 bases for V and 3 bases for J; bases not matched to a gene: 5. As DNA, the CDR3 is TGTGCCAGTGGGGGGACTAGCAGCTACAATGAGCAGTTCTTC. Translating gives CASGGTSSYNEQFF.

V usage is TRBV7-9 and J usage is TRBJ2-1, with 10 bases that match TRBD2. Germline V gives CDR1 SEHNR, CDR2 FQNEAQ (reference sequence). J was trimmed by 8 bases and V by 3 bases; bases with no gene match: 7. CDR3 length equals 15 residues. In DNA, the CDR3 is TGTGCCAGCAGCTTCCCTAGCGGGAGCTGGGATGAGCAGTTCTTC. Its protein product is CASSFPSGSWDEQFF. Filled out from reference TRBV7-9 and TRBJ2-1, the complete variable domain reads DTGVSQNPRHKITKRGQNVTFRCDPISEHNRLYWYRQTLGQGPEFLTYFQNEAQLEKSRLLSDRFSAERPKGSFSTLEIQRTEQGDSAMYLCASSFPSGSWDEQFFGPGTRLTVL.

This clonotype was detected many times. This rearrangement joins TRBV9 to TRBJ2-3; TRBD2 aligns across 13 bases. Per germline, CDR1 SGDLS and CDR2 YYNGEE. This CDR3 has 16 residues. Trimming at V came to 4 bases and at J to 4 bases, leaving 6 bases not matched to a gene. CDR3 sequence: CASSPSLAGGPDTQYF. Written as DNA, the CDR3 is TGTGCCAGCAGCCCCTCACTAGCGGGGGGGCCAGATACGCAGTATTTT.

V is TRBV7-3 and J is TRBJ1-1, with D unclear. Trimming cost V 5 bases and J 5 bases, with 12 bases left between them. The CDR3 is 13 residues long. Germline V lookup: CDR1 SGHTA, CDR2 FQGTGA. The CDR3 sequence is CASSPQMGTEAFF. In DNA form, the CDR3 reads TGTGCCAGCAGCCCTCAGATGGGGACTGAAGCTTTCTTT.

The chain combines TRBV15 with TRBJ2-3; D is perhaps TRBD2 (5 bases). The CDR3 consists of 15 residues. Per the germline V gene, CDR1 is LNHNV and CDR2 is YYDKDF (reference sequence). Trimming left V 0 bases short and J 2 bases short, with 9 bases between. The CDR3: CATSRDRGNTDTQYF. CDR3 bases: TGTGCCACCAGCAGAGATCGGGGAAACACAGATACGCAGTATTTT.

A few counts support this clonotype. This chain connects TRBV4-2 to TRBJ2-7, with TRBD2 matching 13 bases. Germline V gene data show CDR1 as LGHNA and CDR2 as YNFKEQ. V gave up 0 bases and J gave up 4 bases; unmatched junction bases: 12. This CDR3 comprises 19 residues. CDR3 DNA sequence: TGTGCCAGCAGCCAAGAGTTTTATGCGACTAGCGGGGGGTGGTACGAGCAGTACTTC. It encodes CASSQEFYATSGGWYEQYF.

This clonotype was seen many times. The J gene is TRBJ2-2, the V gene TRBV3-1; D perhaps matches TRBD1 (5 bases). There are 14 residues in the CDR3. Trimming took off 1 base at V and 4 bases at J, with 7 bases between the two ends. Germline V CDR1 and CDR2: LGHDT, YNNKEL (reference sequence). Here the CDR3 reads CASSQGRVTGELFF. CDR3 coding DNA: TGTGCCAGCAGCCAAGGCAGGGTCACCGGGGAGCTGTTTTTT. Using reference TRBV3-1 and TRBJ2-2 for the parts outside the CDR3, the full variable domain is DTAVSQTPKYLVTQMGNDKSIKCEQNLGHDTMYWYKQDSKKFLKIMFSYNNKELIINETVPNRFSPKSPDKAHLNLHINSLELGDSAVYFCASSQGRVTGELFFGEGSRLTVL.

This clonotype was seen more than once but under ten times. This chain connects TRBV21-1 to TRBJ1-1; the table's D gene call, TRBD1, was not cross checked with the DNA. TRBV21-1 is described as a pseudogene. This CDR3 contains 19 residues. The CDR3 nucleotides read TGTGCCAGCAGCAAAGTCCGCTACCGGGACAGAGTGATGAACACTGAAGCTTTCTTT. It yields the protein CASSKVRYRDRVMNTEAFF.

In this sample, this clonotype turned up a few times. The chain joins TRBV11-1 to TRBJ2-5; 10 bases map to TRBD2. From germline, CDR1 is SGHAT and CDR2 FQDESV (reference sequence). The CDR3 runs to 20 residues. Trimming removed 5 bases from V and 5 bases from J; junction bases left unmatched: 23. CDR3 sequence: CASSPDWERLAGMMEETQYF. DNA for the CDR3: TGTGCCAGCAGCCCCGACTGGGAAAGACTAGCGGGTATGATGGAGGAGACCCAGTACTTC. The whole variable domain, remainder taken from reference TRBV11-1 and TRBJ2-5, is EAEVAQSPRYKITEKSQAVAFWCDPISGHATLYWYRQILGQGPELLVQFQDESVVDDSQLPKDRFSAERLKGVDSTLKIQPAELGDSAMYLCASSPDWERLAGMMEETQYFGPGTRLLVL.

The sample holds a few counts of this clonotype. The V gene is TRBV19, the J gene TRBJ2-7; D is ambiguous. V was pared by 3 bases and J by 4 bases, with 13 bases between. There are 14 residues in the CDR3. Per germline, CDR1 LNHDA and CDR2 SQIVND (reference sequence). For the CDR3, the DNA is TGTGCCAGTAGTATTCCAGGAGTTATATACGAGCAGTACTTC. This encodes CASSIPGVIYEQYF. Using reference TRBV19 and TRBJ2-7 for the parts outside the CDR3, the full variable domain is DGGITQSPKYLFRKEGQNVTLSCEQNLNHDAMYWYRQDPGQGLRLIYYSQIVNDFQKGDIAEGYSVSREKKESFPLTVTSAQKNPTAFYLCASSIPGVIYEQYFGPGTRLTVT.

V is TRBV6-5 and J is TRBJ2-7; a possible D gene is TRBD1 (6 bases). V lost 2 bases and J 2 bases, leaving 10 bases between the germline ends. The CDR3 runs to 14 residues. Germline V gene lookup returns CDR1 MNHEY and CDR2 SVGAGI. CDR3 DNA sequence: TGTGCCAGCAGTTACGGCAGGGGCGCCTACGAGCAGTACTTC. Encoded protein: CASSYGRGAYEQYF.

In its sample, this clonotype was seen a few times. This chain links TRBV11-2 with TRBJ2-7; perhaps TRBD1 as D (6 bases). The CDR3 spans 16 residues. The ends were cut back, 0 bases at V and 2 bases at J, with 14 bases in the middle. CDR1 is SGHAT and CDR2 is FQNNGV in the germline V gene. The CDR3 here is CASSLDFGWDTYEQYF. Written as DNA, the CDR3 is TGTGCCAGCAGCTTAGATTTTGGCTGGGACACCTACGAGCAGTACTTC.

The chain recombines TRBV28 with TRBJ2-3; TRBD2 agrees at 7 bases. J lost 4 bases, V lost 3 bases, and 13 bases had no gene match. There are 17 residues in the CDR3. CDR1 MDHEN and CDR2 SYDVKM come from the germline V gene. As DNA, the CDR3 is TGTGCCAGCAGTTTCCTGGGACTCGGGGGGTCCCCAGATACGCAGTATTTT. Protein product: CASSFLGLGGSPDTQYF.

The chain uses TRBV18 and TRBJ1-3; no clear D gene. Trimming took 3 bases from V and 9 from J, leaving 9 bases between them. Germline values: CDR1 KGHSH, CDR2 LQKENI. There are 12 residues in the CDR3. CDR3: CASSPDGSTIYF. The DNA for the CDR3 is TGTGCCAGCTCACCGGACGGATCCACCATATATTTT.